The 3 T cell receptor beta chains in this list originate from one sample, sequenced in a study of blood T cell repertoires in COVID-19. Only in-frame clones appear in the TCRdb table, and some are missing; sequencing was by immunoSEQ multiplex PCR. Of roughly 80,000 clones listed, around four fifths are singletons. Sequences were obtained from peripheral blood. These receptors originate from a woman between 55 and 75 years old with acute or convalescent COVID-19.

This clone appeared once. V usage is TRBV10-2 and J usage is TRBJ2-1; TRBD2 aligns across 9 bases. CDR1 WSHSY and CDR2 SAAADI come from the germline V gene. V gave up 6 bases and J gave up 8 bases; unmatched junction bases: 8. The CDR3 totals 14 residues. This CDR3 reads CASRPGLAPHEQFF. The CDR3 DNA sequence: TGCGCCAGCAGACCGGGACTAGCCCCCCATGAGCAGTTCTTC.

The CDR3 sequence is CAIREAGLVGNEQFF. The CDR3 bases are TGTGCCATCAGGGAAGCGGGACTAGTAGGCAATGAGCAGTTCTTC. The chain couples TRBV10-3 to TRBJ2-1; 8 bases are shared with TRBD2. V shed 6 bases and J 6 bases; nucleotides not matched to a gene: 10. Germline assignment: CDR1 ENHRY and CDR2 SYGVKD. The CDR3 has 15 amino acids.

In this sample, this clone turned up once. V is TRBV6-4 and J is TRBJ2-7; perhaps TRBD2 as D (5 bases). The CDR3 contains 13 residues. Germline V gene lookup returns CDR1 MRHNA and CDR2 SNTAGT. Trimming shortened V by 5 bases and J by 2 bases, and 10 bases separated the two germline ends. CDR3 residues: CASSPGLPYEQYF. CDR3 nucleotide sequence: TGTGCCAGCAGTCCCGGACTGCCCTACGAGCAGTACTTC.